The next 14 T cell receptor beta chains were all read from a single sample in a study of long-term antiretroviral therapy in people with HIV. Version v3.0 of the immunoSEQ assay ran at survey level. Using immunoSEQ multiplex PCR, the repertoire was profiled, and TCRdb retains in-frame clones only, with some absent. Seen here are tens of thousands of clones, roughly four fifths observed once, and the top ten hold around 6%. This sample comprised unsorted PBMCs, obtained 0.2 years after starting antiretroviral therapy. These receptor sequences come from a woman aged 25 to 39 with HIV.

The chain joins TRBV20-1 to TRBJ2-1; 11 positions match TRBD2. Germline V gives CDR1 DFQATT, CDR2 SNEGSKA (reference sequence). CDR3 length: 11 amino acids. The junction had 7 bases not matched to a gene; V was cut back by 6 bases and J by 15 bases. The CDR3 region has the DNA TGCAGTGCCGTCGCCGGGACTAGCGGGTTCTTC. Protein sequence: CSAVAGTSGFF.

V usage is TRBV29-1 and J usage is TRBJ2-7; 7 nucleotides agree with TRBD1. V was clipped by 7 bases and J by 1 base; unmatched bases: 1. CDR3 length: 11 residues. Germline V lookup: CDR1 SQVTM, CDR2 ANQGSEA. Here the CDR3 DNA reads TGCAGCGCGGGACAGTCCTACGAGCAGTACTTC. As protein: CSAGQSYEQYF.

In regard to this clone: This CDR3 is also generated by other DNA sequences in the sample. CDR3 bases: TGTGCCAGTAGTCGGGAAAACACTGAAGCTTTCTTT. Its protein product is CASSRENTEAFF. The chain recombines TRBV19 with TRBJ1-1; D gene unclear. The germline V and J ends were trimmed by 5 bases and 2 bases, with 6 bases remaining between them. Per the germline V gene, CDR1 is LNHDA and CDR2 is SQIVND (reference sequence). The CDR3 runs to 12 residues.

The J gene is TRBJ2-7, the V gene TRBV7-8; no clear D gene. This CDR3 is 13 amino acids long. Germline CDR1 is SGHVS and CDR2 is FQNEAQ. V lost 5 bases to trimming and J lost 6 bases, with 14 bases between them. CDR3 sequence (DNA): TGTGCCAGCAGCCCCCAAGTCATGCTCGAGCAGTACTTC. This gives the protein CASSPQVMLEQYF. The variable domain in full, completed from reference TRBV7-8 and TRBJ2-7, reads GAGVSQSPRYKVAKRGQDVALRCDPISGHVSLFWYQQALGQGPEFLTYFQNEAQLDKSGLPSDRFFAERPEGSVSTLKIQRTQQEDSAVYLCASSPQVMLEQYFGPGTRLTVT.

This chain joins TRBV19 and TRBJ1-5; D is unclear. In germline, CDR1 is LNHDA, CDR2 SQIVND (reference sequence). The CDR3 spans 12 residues. Trimming pared 9 bases from V and 9 bases from J, leaving 15 bases between. The chain's CDR3 is CASQDPLMPQHF. The CDR3 coding sequence is TGTGCCAGCCAAGACCCTCTTATGCCCCAGCATTTT.

This chain links TRBV18 with TRBJ1-4, with D possibly being TRBD1 (5 bases). This CDR3 contains 16 residues. Germline V gene sequence: CDR1 KGHSH, CDR2 LQKENI. Trimming pared 3 bases from V and 6 bases from J, leaving 17 bases between. CDR3 region: CASSPRRRGMDEKLFF. Written as DNA, the CDR3 is TGTGCCAGCTCACCCCGACGGCGGGGCATGGATGAAAAACTGTTTTTT.

J is TRBJ2-5 and V is TRBV7-3; no clear D. Trimming left V 5 bases short and J 0 bases short, with 10 bases between. The CDR3 consists of 14 residues. Germline CDR1 SGHTA, CDR2 FQGTGA. As DNA, the CDR3 is TGTGCCAGCAGCGATGGACGGGACCAAGAGACCCAGTACTTC. This sequence encodes CASSDGRDQETQYF. Full variable domain (outside the CDR3, taken from reference TRBV7-3 and TRBJ2-5): GAGVSQTPSNKVTEKGKYVELRCDPISGHTALYWYRQSLGQGPEFLIYFQGTGAADDSGLPNDRFFAVRPEGSVSTLKIQRTERGDSAVYLCASSDGRDQETQYFGPGTRLLVL.

This clone occurred a few times. This chain joins TRBV11-2 and TRBJ1-3, with D possibly being TRBD1 (5 bases). In germline, CDR1 is SGHAT, CDR2 FQNNGV. CDR3 length: 15 amino acids. V lost 5 bases and J lost 3, with 14 bases in between. Here the CDR3 reads CASSPAGGGGNTIYF. The CDR3 DNA is TGTGCCAGCAGCCCTGCGGGGGGAGGTGGAAACACCATATATTTT.

The chain joins TRBV29-1 to TRBJ1-1; TRBD1 is a possible D gene (5 bases). The ends were cut back, 6 bases at V and 1 base at J, with 18 bases in the middle. There are 15 residues in the CDR3. Per the germline V gene, CDR1 is SQVTM and CDR2 is ANQGSEA. The CDR3 DNA follows: TGCAGCGTCATATCCGAGGGACGGCAGAACACTGAAGCTTTCTTT. It translates to CSVISEGRQNTEAFF.

This sequence joins TRBV5-1 and TRBJ1-1; D is perhaps TRBD1 (5 bases). This CDR3 contains 14 residues. V dropped 6 bases and J dropped 4 bases, with 16 bases sitting between them. In germline, CDR1 is SGHRS, CDR2 YFSETQ. DNA of the CDR3: TGCGCCAGCAAACCAGGGCAGGGAACCACTGAAGCTTTCTTT. Its protein is CASKPGQGTTEAFF.

The J gene is TRBJ1-1, the V gene TRBV19; TRBD1 matches 7 bases. The trim removed 5 bases at V and 5 bases at J, leaving 11 bases unmatched. CDR1 LNHDA and CDR2 SQIVND come from the germline V gene (reference sequence). The CDR3 is 15 residues long. CDR3 sequence reads: CASSPRDSKGTEAFF. The CDR3 DNA reads as TGTGCCAGTAGTCCACGGGACAGCAAAGGAACTGAAGCTTTCTTT.

This chain links TRBV4-2 with TRBJ2-3; D not resolved. This CDR3 spans 16 amino acids. Looked up from germline, CDR1 is LGHNA and CDR2 is YNFKEQ. Trimming left V 1 base short and J 4 bases short, with 15 bases between. The CDR3 protein is CASSQVKAPIPDTQYF. The CDR3 DNA is TGTGCCAGCAGCCAAGTTAAGGCCCCCATCCCAGATACGCAGTATTTT.

The CDR3 sequence is CASSLSVQGAETQYF. The CDR3 DNA is TGTGCCAGCAGCTTAAGTGTCCAGGGGGCAGAGACCCAGTACTTC. This chain joins TRBV7-6 and TRBJ2-5, with TRBD1 matching over 8 bases. The trim removed 2 bases at V and 4 bases at J, leaving 6 bases unmatched. Per the germline V gene, CDR1 is SGHVS and CDR2 is FNYEAQ. The CDR3 spans 15 residues. Combining the CDR3 with reference TRBV7-6 and TRBJ2-5 gives the whole variable domain GAGVSQSPRYKVTKRGQDVALRCDPISGHVSLYWYRQALGQGPEFLTYFNYEAQQDKSGLPNDRFSAERPEGSISTLTIQRTEQRDSAMYRCASSLSVQGAETQYFGPGTRLLVL.

The chain uses TRBV5-1 and TRBJ2-3; D is unclear. Germline V gene sequence: CDR1 SGHRS, CDR2 YFSETQ. The V end lost 0 bases, the J end lost 3 bases, and 8 bases lay between the germline ends. This CDR3 has 14 residues. CDR3 coding DNA: TGCGCCAGCAGCTTGGTAATAGGGACAGATACGCAGTATTTT. As protein: CASSLVIGTDTQYF.